Many counts were recorded for the clone carrying this T cell receptor beta chain. Trimming left V 1 base short and J 6 bases short, with 7 bases between. CDR1 and CDR2 (germline): GTSNPN, SVGIG (reference sequence). The CDR3 runs 11 residues. The data derive from a study of T cells in Graves' hyperthyroidism and ophthalmopathy. TCR beta CDR3 regions were amplified from RNA transcripts. The HTBI primer set drove a first-round RT-PCR of the TCR CDR3. TCRdb re-called the multiplex PCR reads through MiXCR, storing one row per CDR3 protein. The table records about 530,000 distinct CDR3 sequences, roughly 17% of them present only once. A patient was excluded if there was uncontrolled infection, other autoimmune disease, pregnancy or lactation.

The sequenced sample was blood. The clonotype originates from a young woman with Graves' ophthalmopathy. This chain links TRBV30 with TRBJ2-7, with a tentative D call TRBD1 (6 bases). The CDR3 loop reads CAWSDRVEQYF. CDR3 coding DNA: TGTGCCTGGAGTGACAGGGTCGAGCAGTACTTC.